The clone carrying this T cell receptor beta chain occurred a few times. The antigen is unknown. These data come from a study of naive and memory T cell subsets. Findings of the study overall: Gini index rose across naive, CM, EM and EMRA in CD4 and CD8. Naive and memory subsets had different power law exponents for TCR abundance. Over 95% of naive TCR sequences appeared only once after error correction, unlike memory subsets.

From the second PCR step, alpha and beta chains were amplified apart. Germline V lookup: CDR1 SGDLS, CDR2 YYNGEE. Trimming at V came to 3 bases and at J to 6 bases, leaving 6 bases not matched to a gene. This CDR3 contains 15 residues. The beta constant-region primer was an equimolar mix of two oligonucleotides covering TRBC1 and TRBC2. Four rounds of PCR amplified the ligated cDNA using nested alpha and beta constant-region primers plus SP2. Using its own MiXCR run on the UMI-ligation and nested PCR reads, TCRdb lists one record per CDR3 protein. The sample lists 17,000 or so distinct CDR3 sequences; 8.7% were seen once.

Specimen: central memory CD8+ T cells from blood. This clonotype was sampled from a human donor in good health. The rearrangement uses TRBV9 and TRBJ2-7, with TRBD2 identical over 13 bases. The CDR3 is CASSASGTSGTEQYF. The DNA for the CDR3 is TGTGCCAGCAGCGCGTCCGGGACTAGCGGGACCGAGCAGTACTTC.